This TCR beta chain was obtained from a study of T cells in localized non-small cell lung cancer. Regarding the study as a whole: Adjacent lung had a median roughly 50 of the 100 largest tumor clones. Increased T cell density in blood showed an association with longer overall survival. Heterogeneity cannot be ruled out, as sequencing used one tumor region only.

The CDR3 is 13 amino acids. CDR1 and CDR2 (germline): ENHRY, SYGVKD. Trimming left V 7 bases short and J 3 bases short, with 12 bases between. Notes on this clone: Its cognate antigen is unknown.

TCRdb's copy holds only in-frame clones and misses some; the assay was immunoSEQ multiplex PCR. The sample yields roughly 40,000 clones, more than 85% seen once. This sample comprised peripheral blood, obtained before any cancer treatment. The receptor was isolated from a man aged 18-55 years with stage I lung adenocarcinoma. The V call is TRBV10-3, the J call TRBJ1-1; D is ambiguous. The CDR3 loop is CAINGGKDTEAFF. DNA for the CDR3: TGTGCCATCAACGGAGGGAAGGACACTGAAGCTTTCTTT.